The clone carrying this T cell receptor beta chain was seen a handful of times. TCRdb re-called the RT-PCR reads through MiXCR, storing one row per CDR3 protein. The sample carries some 960,000 distinct CDR3 sequences, roughly 18% recorded once. The data belong to a study of patients and donors after allogeneic stem cell transplantation. This CDR3 comprises 14 residues. Germline values: CDR1 SNHLY, CDR2 FYNNEI. V was trimmed by 4 bases and J by 7 bases, leaving 14 bases between them. The chain carries TRBV2 and TRBJ2-1; the D is unclear. The sequence derives from a human donor who was either an allogeneic HSCT recipient or a stem cell or donor lymphocyte infusion donor (not recorded which). It is not recorded whose cells these are; they may come from a transplant donor. The sequenced sample was blood, either unsorted or a sorted T cell fraction (not recorded which). The CDR3 DNA follows: TGTGCCAGCAGTGTTCAACACTGGAATAATGAGCAGTTCTTC. This translates into CASSVQHWNNEQFF.